The 19 T cell receptor beta chains in this list originate from one sample, sequenced in a study of regulatory T cells in long-lasting Graves disease. With iRepertoire HTBI primers and Arm-PCR of CDR3 regions, TCR beta libraries were built. MiXCR was run by TCRdb on the multiplex PCR reads, yielding one entry per CDR3 protein. The sample holds almost 350,000 distinct CDR3 sequences, around 20% seen once. Indicated time point: persistent/refractory GD, antithyroid drugs over 5 years with positive TRAb. TCR sequences were obtained from RNA taken from PBMCs. The sample was peripheral blood mononuclear cells (PBMCs), taken when the disease was refractory, from a patient treated with antithyroid drugs. The receptors were sampled from a female donor with Graves disease.

The sample holds one count of this clonotype. Just one base apart from a much larger clone, this may be a read error. CDR3 sequence: CTSRPGNYQPQHF. The CDR3 region has the DNA TGTACCAGCAGACCCGGGAACTATCAGCCCCAGCATTTT. The rearrangement joins TRBV28 to TRBJ1-5; D is unresolved. The CDR3 extends over 13 amino acids. CDR1 is MDHEN, CDR2 SYDVKM, per germline.

This clonotype showed up just a few times. The chain couples TRBV5-5 to TRBJ2-7, with unresolved D. The CDR3 contains 15 residues. Trimming took 4 bases from V and 0 from J, leaving 14 bases between them. Germline V gene lookup returns CDR1 SGHKS and CDR2 YYEKEE (reference sequence). CDR3 protein: CASSPLWAASYEQYF. The CDR3 nucleotides read TGTGCCAGCAGCCCATTGTGGGCGGCCTCCTACGAGCAGTACTTC.

V gene TRBV6-2 or TRBV6-3 combines with J gene TRBJ1-1; no clear D gene. CDR3 size: 16 residues. The germline CDR1 and CDR2 sequences are MNHEY and SVGEGT. V shed 1 base and J shed 4 bases, with 16 bases lying between them. CDR3 in amino acids: CASSYLKGYEGTEAFF. The CDR3 DNA reads as TGTGCCAGCAGTTACTTGAAGGGTTACGAGGGCACTGAAGCTTTCTTT.

This clonotype was counted between two and nine times. This rearrangement joins TRBV28 to TRBJ1-1; the D is unclear. Trimming shortened V by 2 bases and J by 4 bases, and 11 bases separated the two germline ends. This CDR3 has 14 amino acids. CDR1 is MDHEN and CDR2 is SYDVKM in the germline V gene. CDR3: CASSLASSITEAFF. In DNA form, the CDR3 reads TGTGCCAGCAGTTTAGCAAGCAGTATCACTGAAGCTTTCTTT.

This chain's CDR3 is CASSLTAGGTQYF. The CDR3 nucleotides are TGTGCCAGCAGCCTGACGGCGGGGGGGACCCAGTACTTC. The chain has TRBV27 and TRBJ2-5; 8 bases line up with TRBD2. V trimming: 6 bases; J trimming: 7 bases; junction bases outside the gene matches: 7. Germline V lookup: CDR1 MNHEY, CDR2 SMNVEV (reference sequence). The CDR3 consists of 13 residues.

This clonotype has only a few counts. The J gene is TRBJ2-7, the V gene TRBV2; D gene uncertain. V lost 1 base and J 5 bases, leaving 3 bases between the germline ends. Per germline, CDR1 SNHLY and CDR2 FYNNEI. The CDR3 is 11 amino acids. For the CDR3, the DNA is TGTGCCAGCAGTGAAGAGCACGAGCAGTACTTC. Its translation: CASSEEHEQYF.

In its sample, this clonotype was seen a few times. This sequence is one base from a far larger clone and is likely a read error. The chain couples TRBV28 to TRBJ1-4; 8 nucleotides align to TRBD1. V lost 5 bases and J lost 8; bases outside the gene matches: 10. Germline V lookup: CDR1 MDHEN, CDR2 SYDVKM. This CDR3 spans 15 amino acids. This CDR3 reads CASSVGRGRLEKLFF. CDR3 in DNA: TGTGCCAGCAGTGTAGGCAGGGGGCGATTGGAAAAACTGTTTTTT. The full variable domain, with the rest looked up from reference TRBV28 and TRBJ1-4, is DVKVTQSSRYLVKRTGEKVFLECVQDMDHENMFWYRQDPGLGLRLIYFSYDVKMKEKGDIPEGYSVSREKKERFSLILESASTNQTSMYLCASSVGRGRLEKLFFGSGTQLSVL.

The rearrangement links TRBV6-1 to TRBJ2-5, with 10 bases matching TRBD2. From germline, CDR1 is MNHNS and CDR2 SASEGT. This CDR3 is 15 amino acids long. With V trimmed by 5 bases and J by 4 bases, 7 bases remained unmatched. The CDR3 DNA is TGTGCCAGCAGTCCCCTAGCGGGGGCGGGAGAGACCCAGTACTTC. Translation: CASSPLAGAGETQYF.

This clonotype was seen more than once but under ten times. The chain's CDR3 is CASSQEGALAFYSPLHF. DNA for the CDR3: TGCGCCAGCAGCCAAGAGGGGGCCCTAGCATTTTATTCACCCCTCCACTTT. V and J are TRBV4-3 and TRBJ1-6, with D perhaps TRBD1 (6 bases). The V gene lost 0 bases and the J gene lost 8 bases, with 17 bases spanning the gap. CDR3 length equals 17 residues. Per the germline V gene, CDR1 is LGHNA and CDR2 is YSLEER.

The chain links TRBV27 to TRBJ2-5; TRBD2 matches at 8 bases. This CDR3 has 18 amino acids. The trim removed 3 bases at V and 1 base at J, leaving 13 bases unmatched. CDR1 is MNHEY and CDR2 is SMNVEV in the germline V gene (reference sequence). The CDR3 region has the DNA TGTGCCAGCAGTTTCCTTTCGGGTAGCGGGATCGTCCAAGAGACCCAGTACTTC. Its protein is CASSFLSGSGIVQETQYF.

The gene calls are TRBV29-1 and TRBJ1-1; possible D gene TRBD1, 5 bases. The CDR3 has 13 amino acids. The germline CDR1 and CDR2 sequences are SQVTM and ANQGSEA. V was shortened by 5 bases and J by 3 bases, with 13 bases between the two germline ends. CDR3 in amino acids: CSVMGLRDTEAFF. The CDR3 nucleotides read TGCAGCGTTATGGGGCTGAGGGACACTGAAGCTTTCTTT.

This clonotype came up a few times. The chain uses TRBV20-1 and TRBJ1-1; 7 bases match TRBD1. The CDR3 consists of 14 residues. CDR1 and CDR2 from the germline V gene are DFQATT and SNEGSKA (reference sequence). Unmatched junction bases numbered 11, after V lost 4 bases and J lost 6 bases. As DNA, the CDR3 is TGCAGTGCTACCACGCCCCAACAGGGGCCTGAAGCTTTCTTT. This sequence encodes CSATTPQQGPEAFF.

The V gene is TRBV10-3, the J gene TRBJ1-1; possibly TRBD1 for D (6 bases). Germline CDR1 reads ENHRY; CDR2 reads SYGVKD. This CDR3 has 15 amino acids. V lost 0 bases and J lost 3, with 11 bases in between. CDR3 in amino acids: CAISESAGADTEAFF. The CDR3 DNA sequence: TGTGCCATCAGTGAGTCGGCAGGGGCCGACACTGAAGCTTTCTTT.

This clonotype occurred many times. The chain is built from TRBV18 and TRBJ2-5; 9 bases fit TRBD2. J lost 5 bases, V lost 0 bases, and 4 bases had no gene match. Germline V gene data show CDR1 as KGHSH and CDR2 as LQKENI. The CDR3 is 15 amino acids. The CDR3 is CASSPPTSGLETQYF. In DNA form, the CDR3 reads TGTGCCAGCTCACCACCGACTAGCGGCTTGGAGACCCAGTACTTC.

This clonotype showed up many times. The rearrangement links TRBV20-1 to TRBJ1-4; no firm D call. The germline V gene has CDR1 DFQATT and CDR2 SNEGSKA (reference sequence). The CDR3 has 15 residues. Trimming shortened V by 6 bases and J by 8 bases, and 22 bases separated the two germline ends. This CDR3 is CSAPHLSTLQEKLFF. CDR3 in DNA: TGCAGTGCCCCACACCTGTCCACCCTCCAGGAAAAACTGTTTTTT.

Only a few counts were recorded for this clonotype. J is TRBJ1-5 and V is TRBV6-1, with D possibly TRBD1 on 5 matching bases. This CDR3 comprises 15 residues. CDR1 and CDR2 from the germline V gene are MNHNS and SASEGT. The V end was cut by 7 bases, the J end by 4 bases, with 17 bases between. The CDR3 DNA follows: TGTGCCAGCACCCCGGGACCGCTACTGAATCAGCCCCAGCATTTT. It encodes CASTPGPLLNQPQHF.

This clonotype was observed a handful of times. The CDR3, as DNA: TGTGCCAGCAGAGCGAAAGGGTCAGTAGAGTTAAATCAGCCCCAGCATTTT. Translation gives CASRAKGSVELNQPQHF. The gene calls are TRBV6-1 and TRBJ1-5, with D unclear. Germline CDR1 and CDR2: MNHNS and SASEGT. The V and J ends lost 6 bases and 4 bases respectively, with 22 bases between them. This CDR3 region has 17 residues.

The sample holds many counts of this clonotype. The chain carries TRBV6-1 and TRBJ1-2; the D is unclear. The germline V gene has CDR1 MNHNS and CDR2 SASEGT. The CDR3 length is 12 residues. V dropped 7 bases and J dropped 7 bases, with 13 bases sitting between them. CDR3 DNA sequence: TGTGCCAGCACTCAAGGCTCCTTTGGCTACACCTTC. Protein: CASTQGSFGYTF.

This clonotype has at least ten counts. The chain uses TRBV12-3 or TRBV12-4 and TRBJ1-5; D remains unclear. Trimming took 5 bases from V and 0 from J, leaving 17 bases between them. The CDR3 spans 17 residues. The CDR3 is CASSPESLGYSNQPQHF. The CDR3, as DNA: TGTGCCAGCAGTCCCGAGAGCTTGGGTTATAGCAATCAGCCCCAGCATTTT.